This TCR beta chain was profiled in a study of blood T cell repertoires in COVID-19. Study in general: PBMCs, B-cell-depleted T cells, or T cells were the source of the cDNA or gDNA that made up the material.

The authors' processing: Amplification from reference gene primers served as the basis for estimated nucleated cell counts. Clones were sequenced by immunoSEQ multiplex PCR, and TCRdb holds only the in-frame ones, with some missing. V and J calls and clone size come straight from that table; D and trimming were deduced from the DNA. Among about 250,000 clones listed, approximately 85% were seen once. In terms of age and location, participants ranged from roughly 18 to 90 years and lived in roughly 22 US areas. The CDR3 totals 14 residues. Per the germline V gene, CDR1 is SGHNT and CDR2 is YYREEE (reference sequence). V was pared by 4 bases and J by 7 bases, with 4 bases of the junction left unmatched.

The sample consisted of PBMCs or T cells enriched from blood (not recorded which). This receptor was identified in a woman between 50 and 59 years old with acute COVID-19. The V and J genes are TRBV5-4 and TRBJ1-6; 8 bases are a match to TRBD1. The CDR3 reads CASSLQGENSPLHF. DNA for the CDR3: TGTGCCAGCAGCCTACAGGGGGAGAATTCACCCCTCCACTTT.